These 10 T cell receptor beta chains were all obtained from the same sample, sequenced in a study of T cell changes during pregnancy in multiple sclerosis. Produced via immunoSEQ multiplex PCR; TCRdb's table is partial and in-frame only. The data hold some 120,000 clones, with roughly 92% observed a single time. Sequencing was performed on peripheral blood, taken in the third trimester of pregnancy. These TCRs come from a female donor with multiple sclerosis, enrolled in a pregnancy study.

The chain couples TRBV2 to TRBJ1-2, with a tentative D call TRBD1 (6 bases). There are 12 residues in the CDR3. Trimming stripped 6 bases from V and 6 bases from J, with 11 bases between. Germline loops: CDR1 SNHLY, CDR2 FYNNEI. This CDR3 is CASRKPGDGYTF. The DNA of the CDR3 is TGTGCCAGCAGAAAGCCAGGGGATGGCTACACCTTC.

V usage is TRBV5-5 and J usage is TRBJ1-1, with 7 bases lining up with TRBD1. The junction had 4 bases not matched to a gene; V was cut back by 3 bases and J by 11 bases. Germline CDR1 reads SGHKS; CDR2 reads YYEKEE (reference sequence). The CDR3 is made up of 11 amino acids. CDR3 coding DNA: TGTGCCAGCAGCTGGGACAGTTCCGCTTTCTTT. Translated, it gives CASSWDSSAFF.

The V and J genes are TRBV7-8 and TRBJ2-3; a weak D match, TRBD1 (5 bases). With 1 base removed from V and 1 base from J, the gap between germline ends came to 9 bases. The CDR3 is 15 residues long. CDR1 and CDR2 (germline): SGHVS, FQNEAQ. The CDR3 reads CASSLVGAGTDTQYF. The CDR3 DNA is TGTGCCAGCAGCTTAGTTGGGGCGGGCACAGATACGCAGTATTTT.

As DNA, the CDR3 is TGTGCCAGCAGCCGTACAACTAATGAAAAACTGTTTTTT. Translation: CASSRTTNEKLFF. This chain joins TRBV7-9 and TRBJ1-4; D gene unclear. Trimming took 5 bases from V and 0 from J, leaving 4 bases between them. This CDR3 has 13 amino acids. Germline CDR1 is SEHNR and CDR2 is FQNEAQ (reference sequence).

CDR3 DNA: TGTGCCAGCAGTCCCAGCTCCTACGAGCAGTACTTC. Its translation: CASSPSSYEQYF. This chain connects TRBV6-6 to TRBJ2-7; D gene ambiguous. CDR1 MNHNY and CDR2 SVGAGI come from the germline V gene (reference sequence). V dropped 5 bases and J dropped 0 bases, with 5 bases sitting between them. This CDR3 has 12 amino acids.

The chain couples TRBV19 to TRBJ2-1, with 12 bases aligning to TRBD2. CDR1 is LNHDA and CDR2 is SQIVND in the germline V gene (reference sequence). Trimming at V came to 10 bases and at J to 8 bases, leaving 15 bases not matched to a gene. The CDR3 consists of 16 residues. CDR3 amino acids: CATTSLAGGLYHEQFF. CDR3 nucleotides: TGTGCCACAACTTCACTAGCGGGAGGTCTTTATCATGAGCAGTTCTTC.

The chain links TRBV5-1 to TRBJ1-1; D perhaps matches TRBD1 (5 bases). In germline, CDR1 is SGHRS, CDR2 YFSETQ. Between the trimmed V and J ends, which lost 4 bases and 1 base, there was a span of 17 bases. The CDR3 consists of 16 residues. The DNA for the CDR3 is TGCGCCAGCAGCACGAGGGGAGGGCGAGAGAACACTGAAGCTTTCTTT. This gives the protein CASSTRGGRENTEAFF.

This clone was observed a single time. This sequence joins TRBV6-1 and TRBJ1-2; possible D gene TRBD1, 6 bases. Germline CDR1 reads MNHNS; CDR2 reads SASEGT. The CDR3 has 13 amino acids. Trimming cost V 6 bases and J 4 bases, with 12 bases left between them. CDR3 region: CASRIQGRYGYTF. In DNA, the CDR3 is TGTGCCAGCAGGATACAGGGTCGCTATGGCTACACCTTC.

The rearrangement uses TRBV5-6 and TRBJ2-7, with TRBD2 matching over 7 bases. Germline assignment: CDR1 SGHDT and CDR2 YYEEEE. V lost 0 bases to trimming and J lost 3 bases; unmatched junction nucleotides: 6. This CDR3 comprises 15 residues. The CDR3 region is CASSLAPGGNYEQYF. The DNA for the CDR3 is TGTGCCAGCAGCTTGGCCCCGGGGGGTAACTACGAGCAGTACTTC.

The table lists this clone with a count of one. The chain combines TRBV5-6 with TRBJ2-1, with D tentatively TRBD2 (5 bases). Germline-derived CDR1 and CDR2 are SGHDT and YYEEEE. This CDR3 region has 14 residues. Trimming shortened V by 0 bases and J by 9 bases, and 13 bases separated the two germline ends. The CDR3 is CASSLEALVFEQFF. CDR3 sequence (DNA): TGTGCCAGCAGCTTGGAGGCACTAGTTTTTGAGCAGTTCTTC.